These 27 T cell receptor beta chains share one sample of origin, sequenced in a study of blood T cell repertoires in COVID-19. Libraries were prepared by immunoSEQ multiplex PCR; TCRdb keeps only in-frame clonotypes and omits some of them. The repertoire includes some 120,000 clones, about 87% of them detected once, and over 3.5% sits in the top ten. The specimen sequenced was peripheral blood. Receptors originate from a woman aged 55 to 70 with acute or convalescent COVID-19.

The chain carries TRBV2 and TRBJ2-2; D not resolved. V gave up 1 base and J gave up 1 base, with 4 bases separating them. CDR1 is SNHLY and CDR2 is FYNNEI in the germline V gene. CDR3 size: 14 residues. This chain's CDR3 is CASSEVKNTGELFF. CDR3 in DNA: TGTGCCAGCAGTGAAGTCAAGAACACCGGGGAGCTGTTTTTT.

The chain links TRBV27 to TRBJ2-7; D might be TRBD2 (6 bases). From germline, CDR1 is MNHEY and CDR2 SMNVEV (reference sequence). The V and J ends lost 7 bases and 1 base respectively, with 20 bases between them. The CDR3 runs to 16 residues. The CDR3 loop reads CASTPFGGFVSYEQYF. The CDR3 DNA is TGTGCCAGCACCCCCTTTGGGGGGTTTGTATCCTACGAGCAGTACTTC.

This rearrangement joins TRBV15 to TRBJ2-1, with 10 positions matching TRBD2. The CDR3 loop spans 17 amino acids. With 0 bases clipped from V and 6 bases from J, the junction kept 8 bases outside the gene matches. Germline V lookup: CDR1 LNHNV, CDR2 YYDKDF (reference sequence). CDR3 sequence: CATSRDPQGLAPNEQFF. CDR3 sequence (DNA): TGTGCCACCAGCAGAGATCCTCAGGGACTAGCGCCCAATGAGCAGTTCTTC.

The chain has TRBV7-9 and TRBJ2-7; no definite D call. Germline V gives CDR1 SEHNR, CDR2 FQNEAQ (reference sequence). The V end was cut by 3 bases, the J end by 3 bases, with 9 bases between. This CDR3 has 13 amino acids. CDR3 sequence reads: CASSFTSHYEQYF. The CDR3 DNA sequence: TGTGCCAGCAGCTTTACCTCACACTACGAGCAGTACTTC.

This chain connects TRBV7-9 to TRBJ1-1; D call uncertain. The CDR3 is 13 residues long. The V end was cut by 6 bases, the J end by 3 bases, with 11 bases between. Germline V CDR1 and CDR2: SEHNR, FQNEAQ (reference sequence). The CDR3 DNA reads as TGTGCCAGCAGTTTGGAGAGGTACACTGAAGCTTTCTTT. Protein product: CASSLERYTEAFF.

This chain links TRBV29-1 with TRBJ1-2; 8 bases fit TRBD1. The CDR3 has 13 residues. CDR1 SQVTM and CDR2 ANQGSEA come from the germline V gene. J lost 2 bases, V lost 3 bases, and 2 bases had no gene match. The DNA for the CDR3 is TGCAGCGTTGATACAGGGGGGAACTATGGCTACACCTTC. It is translated as CSVDTGGNYGYTF.

The rearrangement joins TRBV14 to TRBJ1-2; perhaps TRBD1 as D (6 bases). V lost 1 base to trimming and J lost 7 bases, with 10 bases between them. The germline V gene encodes CDR1 SGHDN and CDR2 FVKESK. CDR3 size: 13 residues. The CDR3 DNA sequence: TGTGCCAGCAGCCAAGTACAGGGCGGTGGCTACACCTTC. Amino acids: CASSQVQGGGYTF. The whole variable domain, remainder taken from reference TRBV14 and TRBJ1-2, is EAGVTQFPSHSVIEKGQTVTLRCDPISGHDNLYWYRRVMGKEIKFLLHFVKESKQDESGMPNNRFLAERTGGTYSTLKVQPAELEDSGVYFCASSQVQGGGYTFGSGTRLTVV.

This clone was detected once. The chain employs TRBV7-9 and TRBJ1-2, with D perhaps TRBD1 (6 bases). The CDR3 has 14 amino acids. Germline CDR1 is SEHNR and CDR2 is FQNEAQ (reference sequence). Deletions cut 4 bases from V and 2 bases from J, with 11 bases between. CDR3 sequence: CASSYRTANYGYTF. The CDR3 region has the DNA TGTGCCAGCAGCTACCGGACAGCAAACTATGGCTACACCTTC.

The chain is built from TRBV10-3 and TRBJ2-7; 10 positions match TRBD2. Germline values: CDR1 ENHRY, CDR2 SYGVKD. Germline trimming cut 10 bases from V and 6 bases from J; bases unmatched to any gene: 9. This CDR3 has 13 residues. The CDR3 sequence is CASGSGGAAEQYF. In nucleotides, the CDR3 is TGTGCCAGCGGCAGCGGGGGGGCGGCCGAGCAGTACTTC.

This chain joins TRBV19 and TRBJ1-5; tentative D call: TRBD1 (6 bases). The CDR3 totals 15 residues. Trimming cost V 7 bases and J 4 bases, with 17 bases left between them. Germline CDR1 and CDR2: LNHDA and SQIVND (reference sequence). CDR3 amino acids: CASNPRQGWNQPQHF. The CDR3 nucleotides are TGTGCCAGTAACCCGCGGCAGGGGTGGAATCAGCCCCAGCATTTT.

The chain recombines TRBV7-2 with TRBJ1-5; maybe TRBD1 (5 bases). Trimming shortened V by 4 bases and J by 0 bases, and 10 bases separated the two germline ends. The CDR3 is 15 residues long. Germline V gene lookup returns CDR1 SGHTA and CDR2 FQGNSA. The CDR3 DNA reads TGTGCCAGCAGCTCGGGACTGTATAGCAATCAGCCCCAGCATTTT. Protein: CASSSGLYSNQPQHF.

V usage is TRBV6-1 and J usage is TRBJ1-4, with D hard to call. The CDR3 has 15 residues. Germline V gene data show CDR1 as MNHNS and CDR2 as SASEGT. Trimming shortened V by 1 base and J by 7 bases, and 13 bases separated the two germline ends. The CDR3 is CASSEVPGRGEKLFF. In DNA, the CDR3 is TGTGCCAGCAGTGAAGTGCCTGGCCGCGGTGAAAAACTGTTTTTT.

V usage is TRBV9 and J usage is TRBJ2-1; tentatively, D is TRBD1 (7 bases). This CDR3 spans 15 amino acids. Germline loops: CDR1 SGDLS, CDR2 YYNGEE. V dropped 4 bases and J dropped 3 bases, with 14 bases sitting between them. CDR3 DNA: TGTGCCAGCAGCCGCAGGGGGGATTACTACAATGAGCAGTTCTTC. It specifies CASSRRGDYYNEQFF.

The rearrangement links TRBV12-2 to TRBJ1-2; the table gives TRBD1 as D, unverified against the DNA. TRBV12-2 is assigned pseudogene status. The CDR3 covers 16 residues. CDR3 bases: TGTGCAAGTCGCTTAGGAATGGGACAGGGAGCCTATGGCTACACCTTC. Amino acids: CASRLGMGQGAYGYTF.

V usage is TRBV24-1 and J usage is TRBJ2-1, with 13 bases matching TRBD2. CDR1 is KGHDR and CDR2 is SFDVKD in the germline V gene. V lost 3 bases and J lost 8; bases outside the gene matches: 9. The CDR3 length is 17 residues. The CDR3 DNA is TGTGCCACCAGTGATCCCGGCGGACTAGCGGGAGTCGATGAGCAGTTCTTC. Amino acid sequence: CATSDPGGLAGVDEQFF.

The chain is built from TRBV5-1 and TRBJ2-1, with 8 bases that match TRBD2. Germline CDR1 reads SGHRS; CDR2 reads YFSETQ. The CDR3 has 18 amino acids. V lost 3 bases to trimming and J lost 3 bases; unmatched junction nucleotides: 14. This chain's CDR3 is CASSSTSGASGLYNEQFF. For the CDR3, the DNA is TGCGCCAGCAGCTCGACGAGTGGGGCTAGCGGGCTCTACAATGAGCAGTTCTTC.

This clone was observed once. The V and J genes are TRBV28 and TRBJ1-4, with D tentatively TRBD1 (5 bases). Germline CDR1 and CDR2: MDHEN and SYDVKM. The CDR3 has 16 residues. Trimming pared 7 bases from V and 0 bases from J, leaving 15 bases between. CDR3 sequence (DNA): TGTGCCAGCACCCCGGGACGGGAGGCAACTAATGAAAAACTGTTTTTT. Translating it yields CASTPGREATNEKLFF.

The rearrangement joins TRBV28 to TRBJ1-1, with 9 bases fitting TRBD1. Germline CDR1 MDHEN, CDR2 SYDVKM. This CDR3 spans 15 amino acids. The J segment lost 8 bases and the V segment lost 5 bases, leaving 12 bases of the junction unmatched. The CDR3 nucleotides read TGTGCCAGCAGTACCCCTGGGACAGGGACGGTAGAAGCTTTCTTT. Protein product: CASSTPGTGTVEAFF.

The chain joins TRBV19 to TRBJ2-1; 8 bases are a match to TRBD2. The V gene's germline CDR1 is LNHDA and CDR2 SQIVND (reference sequence). The trim removed 3 bases at V and 4 bases at J, leaving 8 bases unmatched. CDR3 size: 16 residues. CDR3 sequence: CASSIGAGGGYNEQFF. As DNA, the CDR3 is TGTGCCAGTAGTATTGGGGCGGGAGGAGGTTACAATGAGCAGTTCTTC. Using reference TRBV19 and TRBJ2-1 for the parts outside the CDR3, the full variable domain is DGGITQSPKYLFRKEGQNVTLSCEQNLNHDAMYWYRQDPGQGLRLIYYSQIVNDFQKGDIAEGYSVSREKKESFPLTVTSAQKNPTAFYLCASSIGAGGGYNEQFFGPGTRLTVL.

The chain links TRBV5-1 to TRBJ1-1; D is ambiguous. The CDR3 runs 14 residues. Trimming left V 4 bases short and J 2 bases short, with 12 bases between. Germline V lookup: CDR1 SGHRS, CDR2 YFSETQ. The CDR3 loop reads CASSIQHENTEAFF. CDR3 nucleotides: TGCGCCAGCAGCATACAACACGAAAACACTGAAGCTTTCTTT.

The chain couples TRBV4-2 to TRBJ2-1; 12 nucleotides match TRBD2. The V gene's germline CDR1 is LGHNA and CDR2 YNFKEQ. V dropped 2 bases and J dropped 9; count of bases not matched to a gene: 8. The CDR3 totals 16 residues. Written as DNA, the CDR3 is TGTGCCAGCAGCCAAACTAGCGGGAGGTCCGGCGGTGAGCAGTTCTTC. Its protein is CASSQTSGRSGGEQFF.

The genes are TRBV19 and TRBJ2-1; 9 nucleotides agree with TRBD2. Losses at the gene ends were 5 bases for V and 4 bases for J; bases not matched to a gene: 12. There are 17 residues in the CDR3. In germline, CDR1 is LNHDA, CDR2 SQIVND (reference sequence). The CDR3 sequence: CASSGRIAGVNYNEQFF. In nucleotides, the CDR3 is TGTGCCAGTAGTGGCCGGATAGCGGGAGTAAATTACAATGAGCAGTTCTTC.

The chain recombines TRBV7-9 with TRBJ2-3, with TRBD2 matching over 10 bases. Germline V gene lookup returns CDR1 SEHNR and CDR2 FQNEAQ (reference sequence). V dropped 2 bases and J dropped 3; count of bases not matched to a gene: 2. The CDR3 extends over 15 amino acids. CDR3 residues: CASSLTAGGTDTQYF. The CDR3, as DNA: TGTGCCAGCAGCTTAACAGCGGGAGGGACAGATACGCAGTATTTT.

The V gene is TRBV28, the J gene TRBJ1-3; D is unresolved. Per the germline V gene, CDR1 is MDHEN and CDR2 is SYDVKM. V was clipped by 4 bases and J by 0 bases, with 13 bases between them. This CDR3 spans 16 amino acids. The CDR3 DNA reads TGTGCCAGCAGTTCGTCGAGGTTCCACTCTGGAAACACCATATATTTT. Translated, it gives CASSSSRFHSGNTIYF.

The chain couples TRBV6-5 to TRBJ1-1, with D perhaps matching TRBD1 (6 bases). This CDR3 contains 13 residues. CDR1 MNHEY and CDR2 SVGAGI come from the germline V gene. Between the trimmed V and J ends, which lost 7 bases and 11 bases, there was a span of 20 bases. Written as DNA, the CDR3 is TGTGCCAGCATGATCGTAAACGTGGGGGCGGCTTTCTTT. Translating it yields CASMIVNVGAAFF.

This chain connects TRBV28 to TRBJ1-1, with no clear D. The CDR3 has 12 amino acids. Germline CDR1 reads MDHEN; CDR2 reads SYDVKM. V was clipped by 6 bases and J by 1 base, with 6 bases between them. The chain's CDR3 is CASREGNTEAFF. The CDR3 bases are TGTGCCAGCAGAGAGGGGAACACTGAAGCTTTCTTT. Drawing the rest from reference TRBV28 and TRBJ1-1, the complete variable domain is DVKVTQSSRYLVKRTGEKVFLECVQDMDHENMFWYRQDPGLGLRLIYFSYDVKMKEKGDIPEGYSVSREKKERFSLILESASTNQTSMYLCASREGNTEAFFGQGTRLTVV.

This sequence joins TRBV30 and TRBJ2-1; D might be TRBD2 (5 bases). Germline lookup yields CDR1 GTSNPN and CDR2 SVGIG (reference sequence). V lost 0 bases to trimming and J lost 9 bases, with 12 bases between them. The length of the CDR3 is 13 residues. For the CDR3, the DNA is TGTGCCTGGAGTGTATTCGGGAAGGGTGAGCAGTTCTTC. This gives the protein CAWSVFGKGEQFF.